This is a list of T cell receptor beta chains from one sample in a study of shared clonotypes between healthy human individuals. The data were produced by immunoSEQ multiplex PCR, yet TCRdb's version contains in-frame clones alone and is incomplete. The sample lists around 700,000 clones, more than 70% seen once, with less than 2% in the top ten. Sequencing was carried out using memory CD4+ T cells sorted from blood. The receptors were gathered from a woman aged 25 to 39 in good health. Both conserved end residues are part of each CDR3. The D gene is left open where the match is weak. Size is omitted from some rows. Given values are once, few, many or a class for expanded clones.

CDR3 protein	CDR3 DNA	D gene	clone size	V gene	J gene
CSVAKDSYEQYF	TGCAGCGTGGCCAAAGACTCCTACGAGCAGTACTTC	-	-	TRBV29-1	TRBJ2-7
CASSISGRTGELFF	TGTGCCAGTAGTATCTCGGGTCGGACCGGGGAGCTGTTTTTT	-	-	TRBV19	TRBJ2-2
CASSPTGTSSTDTQYF	TGTGCCAGCAGCCCTACAGGGACCTCTAGCACAGATACGCAGTATTTT	-	-	TRBV7-9	TRBJ2-3
CASSLRGGHEQYF	TGTGCCAGCAGTTTACGAGGGGGCCACGAGCAGTACTTC	TRBD1	-	TRBV6-6	TRBJ2-7
CASSPNRDQGLFF	TGCGCCAGCAGCCCGAACCGGGACCAAGGACTGTTTTTT	-	-	TRBV4-1	TRBJ1-4
CASSPPNYNEQFF	TGTGCCAGCTCACCTCCAAACTACAATGAGCAGTTCTTC	-	-	TRBV18	TRBJ2-1
CASTSTGDYSTGELFF	TGTGCCAGCACCTCAACAGGGGATTATAGTACCGGGGAGCTGTTTTTT	-	-	TRBV21-1	TRBJ2-2
CASSSQGLGGYTF	TGTGCCAGCAGCTCCCAGGGTCTTGGTGGCTACACCTTC	-	-	TRBV7-2	TRBJ1-2
CASSPPSSVEAFF	TGTGCCAGCTCACCTCCCTCTTCGGTTGAAGCTTTCTTT	-	-	TRBV18	TRBJ1-1
CASGRLAGVSDTQYF	TGTGCCAGCGGGAGACTAGCGGGAGTGTCAGATACGCAGTATTTT	TRBD2	few	TRBV2	TRBJ2-3
CASSLVGLQSSYEQYF	TGCGCCAGCAGCTTGGTTGGTCTGCAGAGCTCCTACGAGCAGTACTTC	-	-	TRBV5-1	TRBJ2-7
CASSRSNREQYF	TGTGCCAGCAGCCGATCTAATAGGGAGCAGTACTTC	-	-	TRBV2	TRBJ2-7
CASSRQTGEGETQYF	TGTGCCAGCAGCCGACAGACAGGGGAGGGAGAGACCCAGTACTTC	-	many	TRBV7-3	TRBJ2-5
CASNPGGPLYEQYF	TGTGCCAGCAATCCAGGCGGTCCCCTCTACGAGCAGTACTTC	-	-	TRBV28	TRBJ2-7
CASNRGHQETQYF	TGTGCCAGCAATCGGGGCCACCAAGAGACCCAGTACTTC	-	-	TRBV25-1	TRBJ2-5
CAISPGLAGDEQFF	TGTGCCATCAGTCCGGGACTAGCGGGAGATGAGCAGTTCTTC	TRBD2	-	TRBV10-3	TRBJ2-1
CASSDRGAFNEQFF	TGTGCCAGCAGTGACAGGGGAGCGTTCAATGAGCAGTTCTTC	-	-	TRBV6-1	TRBJ2-1
CASRSLADSYNEQFF	TGTGCCAGCAGGTCCCTAGCGGACTCCTACAATGAGCAGTTCTTC	TRBD2	many	TRBV6-6	TRBJ2-1
CASSPRLANYNEQFF	TGTGCCAGCAGCCCGCGACTAGCCAACTACAATGAGCAGTTCTTC	TRBD2	-	TRBV9	TRBJ2-1
CASSPTGGPGNTIYF	TGTGCCAGCAGCCCGACAGGAGGCCCTGGAAACACCATATATTTT	-	-	TRBV7-9	TRBJ1-3
CASSQGHSNYGYTF	TGTGCCAGCAGTCAGGGACATTCTAACTATGGCTACACCTTC	-	-	TRBV28	TRBJ1-2
CASSVGIAGVINEQYF	TGTGCCAGCAGCGTAGGGATAGCGGGAGTAATCAACGAGCAGTACTTC	TRBD2	-	TRBV9	TRBJ2-7